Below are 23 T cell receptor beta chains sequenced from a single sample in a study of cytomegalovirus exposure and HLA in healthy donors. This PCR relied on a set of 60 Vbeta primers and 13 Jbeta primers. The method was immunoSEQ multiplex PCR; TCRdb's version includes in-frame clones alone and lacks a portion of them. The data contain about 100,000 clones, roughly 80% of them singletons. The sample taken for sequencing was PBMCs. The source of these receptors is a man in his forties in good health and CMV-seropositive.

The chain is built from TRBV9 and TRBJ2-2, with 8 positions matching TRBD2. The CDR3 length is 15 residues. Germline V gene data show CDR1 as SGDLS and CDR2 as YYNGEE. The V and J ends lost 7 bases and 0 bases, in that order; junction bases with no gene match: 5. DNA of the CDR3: TGTGCCAGCCGAAACGGGGGGGCGAACACCGGGGAGCTGTTTTTT. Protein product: CASRNGGANTGELFF. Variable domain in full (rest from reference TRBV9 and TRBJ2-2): DSGVTQTPKHLITATGQRVTLRCSPRSGDLSVYWYQQSLDQGLQFLIQYYNGEERAKGNILERFSAQQFPDLHSELNLSSLELGDSALYFCASRNGGANTGELFFGEGSRLTVL.

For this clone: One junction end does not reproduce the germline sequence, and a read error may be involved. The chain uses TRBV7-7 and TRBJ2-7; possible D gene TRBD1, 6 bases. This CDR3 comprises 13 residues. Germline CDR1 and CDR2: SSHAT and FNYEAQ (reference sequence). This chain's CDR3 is CASSFGQTYEQYF. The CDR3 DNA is TGTGCTAGCAGCTTCGGACAGACCTACGAGCAGTACTTC.

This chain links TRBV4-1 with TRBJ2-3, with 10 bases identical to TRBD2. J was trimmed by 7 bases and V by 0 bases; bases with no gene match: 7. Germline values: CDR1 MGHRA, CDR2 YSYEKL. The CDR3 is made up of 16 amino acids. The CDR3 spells CASSQESPAGGYTQYF. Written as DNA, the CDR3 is TGCGCCAGCAGCCAAGAGTCCCCAGCGGGGGGGTATACGCAGTATTTT.

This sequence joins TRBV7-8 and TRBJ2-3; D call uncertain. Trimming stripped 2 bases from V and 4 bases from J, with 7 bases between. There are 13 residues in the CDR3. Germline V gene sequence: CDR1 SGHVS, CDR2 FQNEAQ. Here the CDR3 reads CASSLQFSDTQYF. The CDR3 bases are TGTGCCAGCAGCTTACAGTTCTCAGATACGCAGTATTTT.

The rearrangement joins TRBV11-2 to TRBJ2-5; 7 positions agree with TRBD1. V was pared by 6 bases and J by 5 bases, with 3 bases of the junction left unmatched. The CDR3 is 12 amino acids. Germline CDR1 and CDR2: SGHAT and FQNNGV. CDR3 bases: TGTGCCAGCAGAGACAGGGAGGAGACCCAGTACTTC. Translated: CASRDREETQYF.

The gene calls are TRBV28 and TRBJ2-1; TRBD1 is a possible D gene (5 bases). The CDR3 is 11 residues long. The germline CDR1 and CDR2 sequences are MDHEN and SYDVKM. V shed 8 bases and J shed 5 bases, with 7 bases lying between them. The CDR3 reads CASSDNNEQFF. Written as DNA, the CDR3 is TGTGCCAGCTCGGACAACAATGAGCAGTTCTTC.

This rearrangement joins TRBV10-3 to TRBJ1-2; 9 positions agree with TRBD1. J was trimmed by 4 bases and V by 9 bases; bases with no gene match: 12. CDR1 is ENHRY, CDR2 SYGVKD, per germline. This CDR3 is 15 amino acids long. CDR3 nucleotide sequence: TGTGCCATTCGAACAGACAGGGGGGGCAGCTATGGCTACACCTTC. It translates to CAIRTDRGGSYGYTF.

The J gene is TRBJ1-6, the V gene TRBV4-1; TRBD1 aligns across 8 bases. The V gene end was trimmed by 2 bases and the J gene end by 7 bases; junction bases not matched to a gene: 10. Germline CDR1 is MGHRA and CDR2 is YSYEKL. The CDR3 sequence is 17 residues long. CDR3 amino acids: CASSQPPGQAANSPLHF. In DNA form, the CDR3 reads TGCGCCAGCAGCCAACCCCCGGGACAGGCGGCAAATTCACCCCTCCACTTT.

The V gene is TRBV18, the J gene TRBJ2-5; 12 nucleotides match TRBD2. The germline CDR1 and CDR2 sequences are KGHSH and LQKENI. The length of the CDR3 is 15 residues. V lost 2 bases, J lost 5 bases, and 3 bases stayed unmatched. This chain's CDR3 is CASSPWTSGVETQYF. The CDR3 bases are TGTGCCAGCTCACCATGGACTAGCGGGGTGGAGACCCAGTACTTC. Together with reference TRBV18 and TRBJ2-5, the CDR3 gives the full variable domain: NAGVMQNPRHLVRRRGQEARLRCSPMKGHSHVYWYRQLPEEGLKFMVYLQKENIIDESGMPKERFSAEFPKEGPSILRIQQVVRGDSAAYFCASSPWTSGVETQYFGPGTRLLVL.

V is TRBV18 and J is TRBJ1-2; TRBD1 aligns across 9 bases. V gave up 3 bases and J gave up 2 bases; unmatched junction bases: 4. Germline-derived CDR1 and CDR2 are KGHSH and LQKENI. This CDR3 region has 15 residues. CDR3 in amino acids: CASSPTGGSNYGYTF. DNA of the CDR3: TGTGCCAGCTCACCCACAGGGGGCTCCAACTATGGCTACACCTTC.

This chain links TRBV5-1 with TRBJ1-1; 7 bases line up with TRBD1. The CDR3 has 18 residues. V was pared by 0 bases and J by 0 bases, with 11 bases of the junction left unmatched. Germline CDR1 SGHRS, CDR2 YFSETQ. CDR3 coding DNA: TGCGCCAGCAGCTTGGGCCTAGGGGGCGGTTGGGTGAACACTGAAGCTTTCTTT. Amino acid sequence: CASSLGLGGGWVNTEAFF.

The CDR3 nucleotides are TGTGCCAGCAGCCCGAGGCCGGGACTAGCGGCCCACAATGAGCAGTTCTTC. Translating gives CASSPRPGLAAHNEQFF. The V call is TRBV9, the J call TRBJ2-1; TRBD2 matches at 11 bases. This CDR3 region has 17 residues. Looked up from germline, CDR1 is SGDLS and CDR2 is YYNGEE. V shed 4 bases and J 5 bases; nucleotides not matched to a gene: 11.

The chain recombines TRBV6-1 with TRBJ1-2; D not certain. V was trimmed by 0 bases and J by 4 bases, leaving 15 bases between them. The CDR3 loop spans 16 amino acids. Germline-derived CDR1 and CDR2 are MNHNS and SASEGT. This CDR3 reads CASSEALSQAAYGYTF. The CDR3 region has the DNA TGTGCCAGCAGTGAAGCGTTATCTCAGGCCGCCTATGGCTACACCTTC.

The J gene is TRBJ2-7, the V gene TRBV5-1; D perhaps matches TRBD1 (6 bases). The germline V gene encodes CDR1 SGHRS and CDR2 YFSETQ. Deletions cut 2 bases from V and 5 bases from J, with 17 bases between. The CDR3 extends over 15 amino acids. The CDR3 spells CASSFRAQGPHEQYF. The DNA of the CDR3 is TGCGCCAGCAGCTTTCGGGCACAGGGTCCCCACGAGCAGTACTTC.

CDR3 DNA: TGTGCCAGCAGTGTGGAGACCCAGTACTTC. This translates into CASSVETQYF. This chain links TRBV2 with TRBJ2-7; no definite D call. The end of the DNA aligns better with TRBJ2-5, so the J call may be wrong. The germline gives CDR1 SNHLY, CDR2 FYNNEI. This CDR3 contains 10 residues.

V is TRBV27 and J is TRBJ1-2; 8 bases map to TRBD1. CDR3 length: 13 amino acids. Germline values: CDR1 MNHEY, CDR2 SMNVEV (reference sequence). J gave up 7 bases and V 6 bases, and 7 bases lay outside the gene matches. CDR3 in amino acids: CASRQGAEGGYTF. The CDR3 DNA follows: TGTGCCAGCAGGCAGGGGGCGGAGGGTGGCTACACCTTC.

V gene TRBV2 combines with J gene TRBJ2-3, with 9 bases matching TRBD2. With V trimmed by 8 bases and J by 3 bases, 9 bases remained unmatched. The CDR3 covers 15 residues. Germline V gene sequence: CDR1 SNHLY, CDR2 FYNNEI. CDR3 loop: CASSRASGVTDTQYF. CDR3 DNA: TGTGCCAGCTCTCGAGCTAGCGGGGTGACAGATACGCAGTATTTT.

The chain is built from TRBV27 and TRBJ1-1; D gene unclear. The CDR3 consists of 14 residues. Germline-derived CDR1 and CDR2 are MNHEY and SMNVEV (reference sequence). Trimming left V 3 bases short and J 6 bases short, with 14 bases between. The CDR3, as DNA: TGTGCCAGCAGTTTGCGGGGAGGCGTTGCTGAAGCTTTCTTT. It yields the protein CASSLRGGVAEAFF.

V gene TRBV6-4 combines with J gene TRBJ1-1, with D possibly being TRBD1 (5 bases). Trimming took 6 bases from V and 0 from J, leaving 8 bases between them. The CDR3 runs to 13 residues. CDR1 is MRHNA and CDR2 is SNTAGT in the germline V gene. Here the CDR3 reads CASSRQLNTEAFF. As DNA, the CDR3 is TGTGCCAGCAGCAGACAGTTGAACACTGAAGCTTTCTTT.

CDR3 nucleotide sequence: TGTGCCAGCAGTGGGGGACTAGCGGCTTACAATGAGCAGTTCTTC. The encoded protein is CASSGGLAAYNEQFF. J is TRBJ2-1 and V is TRBV6-1, with 11 bases matching TRBD2. Germline CDR1 is MNHNS and CDR2 is SASEGT. The CDR3 spans 15 residues. V lost 4 bases, J lost 4 bases, and 3 bases stayed unmatched.

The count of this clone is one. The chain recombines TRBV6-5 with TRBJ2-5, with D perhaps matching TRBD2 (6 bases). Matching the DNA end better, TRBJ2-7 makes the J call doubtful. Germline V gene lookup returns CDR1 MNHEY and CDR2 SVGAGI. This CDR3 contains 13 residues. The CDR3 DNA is TGTGCCAGCAGGCGGGACGGACACTACGAGCAGTACTTC. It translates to CASRRDGHYEQYF.

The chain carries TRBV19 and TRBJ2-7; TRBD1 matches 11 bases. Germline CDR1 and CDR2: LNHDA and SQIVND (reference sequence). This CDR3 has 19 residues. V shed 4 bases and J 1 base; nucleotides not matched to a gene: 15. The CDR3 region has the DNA TGTGCCAGTAGTAGTGCTTGGACAGGGGGCAAGAAGGGGTCCTACGAGCAGTACTTC. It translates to CASSSAWTGGKKGSYEQYF.

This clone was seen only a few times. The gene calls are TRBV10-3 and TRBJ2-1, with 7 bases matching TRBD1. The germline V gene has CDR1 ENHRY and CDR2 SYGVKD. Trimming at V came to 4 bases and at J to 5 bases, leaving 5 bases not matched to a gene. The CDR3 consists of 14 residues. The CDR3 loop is CAISGGQDNNEQFF. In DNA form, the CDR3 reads TGTGCCATCAGTGGCGGACAGGACAACAATGAGCAGTTCTTC.